The clone carrying this TCR beta chain was recorded a few times. Using its own MiXCR run on the PCR reads, TCRdb lists one record per CDR3 protein. The data contain about 640,000 distinct CDR3 sequences, nearly 20% of them singletons. With 0 bases clipped from V and 6 bases from J, the junction kept 5 bases outside the gene matches. This CDR3 comprises 16 residues. Germline assignment: CDR1 SGHVS and CDR2 FNYEAQ. This sample is drawn from a study of molecular identifiers for immune sequencing clone quantification. The V call is TRBV7-6, the J call TRBJ2-1, with 10 nucleotides matching TRBD2. The specimen sequenced was naive CD8+ T cells from blood, with Jurkat cell RNA spiked in. As to subset: FACS-sorted CD8+CD4-CCR7+CD45RA+ naive T cells. The sequence derives from a human donor in good health. Some libraries in this study had Jurkat cell RNA spiked in. Here the CDR3 reads CASSLASLAGLNEQFF. DNA of the CDR3: TGTGCCAGCAGCTTAGCGTCACTAGCGGGACTCAATGAGCAGTTCTTC.